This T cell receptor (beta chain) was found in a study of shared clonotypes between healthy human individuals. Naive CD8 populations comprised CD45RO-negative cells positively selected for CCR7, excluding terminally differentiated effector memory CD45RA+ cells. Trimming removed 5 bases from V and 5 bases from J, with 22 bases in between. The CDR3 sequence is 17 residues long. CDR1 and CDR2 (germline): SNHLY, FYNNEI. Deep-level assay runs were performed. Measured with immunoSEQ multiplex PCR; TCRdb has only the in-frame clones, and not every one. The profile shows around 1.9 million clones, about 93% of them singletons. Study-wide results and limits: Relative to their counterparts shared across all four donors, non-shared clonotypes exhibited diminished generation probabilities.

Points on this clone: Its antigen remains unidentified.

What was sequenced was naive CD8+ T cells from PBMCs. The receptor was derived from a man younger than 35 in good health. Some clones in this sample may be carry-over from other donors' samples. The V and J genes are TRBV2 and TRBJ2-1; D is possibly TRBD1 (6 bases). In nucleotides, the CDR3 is TGTGCCAGCAGTACATCAGGGGCCCCATCAGCTCACAATGAGCAGTTCTTC. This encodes CASSTSGAPSAHNEQFF.